This T cell receptor (beta chain) originates from a study of OX40 agonist ivuxolimab in advanced cancers. About the research overall: Patients received intravenous ivuxolimab every 2 weeks at 0.01 to 10 mg/kg. The diagnoses of dose-escalation patients were hepatocellular carcinoma, melanoma, renal cell or head and neck cancer. Overall study results and limits: Clonal expansion from baseline to week 6 occurred in both CD4+ and CD8+ T cells. Nonresponders, in some cases, also had low normalized T-cell clonal expansion.

Details on this clone: Its antigen is unidentified.

J was trimmed by 2 bases and V by 3 bases; bases with no gene match: 5. Germline V gene data show CDR1 as SGDLS and CDR2 as YYNGEE. This CDR3 contains 15 residues. Sequencing used immunoSEQ multiplex PCR; TCRdb keeps in-frame clones, though not all of them. This sample has around 67,000 clones, with 75% to 90% found just once. The chain couples TRBV9 to TRBJ2-5, with 9 bases identical to TRBD1. The receptor was isolated from an adult with an advanced solid tumor such as melanoma, head and neck, liver or kidney cancer. This sample comprised CD4+ or CD8+ T cells sorted from blood, obtained in a trial of the OX40 agonist ivuxolimab. The CDR3 reads CASSADGTGQETQYF. In DNA, the CDR3 is TGTGCCAGCAGCGCCGACGGGACAGGGCAAGAGACCCAGTACTTC.